The clone carrying this T cell receptor beta chain was observed many times. Antigen specificity is unknown. This entry is derived from a study of beta chain features in type 1 diabetes. General observations from the study: Researchers report that Type 1 diabetes patients had moderately but significantly shorter TCRB CDR3s across all four CD4+ subsets.

TCRB transcripts that were expressed got sequenced, as all of the isolated RNA had been reverse transcribed. TCRdb's copy holds only in-frame clones and misses some; the assay was immunoSEQ multiplex PCR. The sample holds 300,000 to 350,000 clones, around 9.3% seen once. The receptor was isolated from a man aged 30-40 years with type 1 diabetes. Specimen: central memory CD4+ T cells from blood.

CDR3 DNA sequence: TGTGCCAGCAGCCCCCATGGCAGGGATTCGGGCTACACCTTC. Translation gives CASSPHGRDSGYTF. This chain joins TRBV21-1 and TRBJ1-2; the table's D call, TRBD1, was not checked against the DNA. TRBV21-1 is marked as a pseudogene. The CDR3 has 14 amino acids.